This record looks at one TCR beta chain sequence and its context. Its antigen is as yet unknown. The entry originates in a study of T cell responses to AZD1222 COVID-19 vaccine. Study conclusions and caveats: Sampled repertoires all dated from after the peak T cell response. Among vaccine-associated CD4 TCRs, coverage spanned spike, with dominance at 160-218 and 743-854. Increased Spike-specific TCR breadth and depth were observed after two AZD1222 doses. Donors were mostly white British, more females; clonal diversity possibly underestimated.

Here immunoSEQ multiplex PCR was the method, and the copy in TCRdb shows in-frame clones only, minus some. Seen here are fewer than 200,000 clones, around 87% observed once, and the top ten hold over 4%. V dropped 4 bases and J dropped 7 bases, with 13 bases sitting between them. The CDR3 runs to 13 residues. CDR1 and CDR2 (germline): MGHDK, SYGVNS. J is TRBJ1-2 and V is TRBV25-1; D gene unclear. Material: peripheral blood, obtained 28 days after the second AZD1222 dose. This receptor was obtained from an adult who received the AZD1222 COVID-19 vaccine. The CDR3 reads CASSAQDVSGYTF. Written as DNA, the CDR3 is TGTGCCAGCAGTGCGCAAGATGTAAGTGGCTACACCTTC.